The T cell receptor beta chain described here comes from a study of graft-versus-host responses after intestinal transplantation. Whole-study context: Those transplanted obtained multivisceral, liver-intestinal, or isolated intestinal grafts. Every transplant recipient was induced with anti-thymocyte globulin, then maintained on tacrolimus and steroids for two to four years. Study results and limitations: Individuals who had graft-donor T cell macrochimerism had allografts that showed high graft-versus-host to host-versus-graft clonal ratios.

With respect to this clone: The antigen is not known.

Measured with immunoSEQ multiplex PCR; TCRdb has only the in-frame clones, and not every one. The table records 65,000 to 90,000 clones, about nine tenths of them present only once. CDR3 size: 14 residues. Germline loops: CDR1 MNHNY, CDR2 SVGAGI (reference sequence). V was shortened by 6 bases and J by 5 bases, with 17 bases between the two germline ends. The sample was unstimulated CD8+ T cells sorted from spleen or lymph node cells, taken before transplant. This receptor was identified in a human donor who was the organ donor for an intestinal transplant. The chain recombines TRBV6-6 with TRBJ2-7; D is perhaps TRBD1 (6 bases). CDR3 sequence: CASSSTLGAHEQYF. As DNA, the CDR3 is TGTGCCAGCAGCTCGACCTTGGGGGCCCACGAGCAGTACTTC.